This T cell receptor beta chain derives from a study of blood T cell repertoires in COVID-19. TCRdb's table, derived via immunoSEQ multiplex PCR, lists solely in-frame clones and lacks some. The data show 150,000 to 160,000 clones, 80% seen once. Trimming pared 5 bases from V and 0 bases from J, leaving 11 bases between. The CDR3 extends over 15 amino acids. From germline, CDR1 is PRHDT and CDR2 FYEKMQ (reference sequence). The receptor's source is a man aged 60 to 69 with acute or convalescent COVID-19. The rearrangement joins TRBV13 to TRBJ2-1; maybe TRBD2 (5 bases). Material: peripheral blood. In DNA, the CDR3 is TGTGCCAGCAGCGCTCGGAGGAGCTCCTACAATGAGCAGTTCTTC. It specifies CASSARRSSYNEQFF.